This T cell receptor (beta chain) was captured by sequencing in a study of blood T cell repertoires in COVID-19. There are 14 residues in the CDR3. Trimming took 2 bases from V and 5 from J, leaving 10 bases between them. CDR1 is SGHVS, CDR2 FQNEAQ, per germline. The table lists this clone with a count of one. Method: immunoSEQ multiplex PCR; TCRdb's copy keeps in-frame clones and lacks some. The table records just over 300,000 clones, 85% to 90% of them present only once. Two consecutive negative NP/OP PCR tests, clearance, or resolved symptoms defined Cohort 3 recovery. V and J are TRBV7-8 and TRBJ1-5; possibly TRBD1 for D (5 bases). This TCR came from a man in his thirties or forties who had recovered from COVID-19. The sequenced sample consisted of PBMCs or T cells enriched from blood (not recorded which). The CDR3 here is CASSLPGIDQPQHF. As DNA, the CDR3 is TGTGCCAGCAGCTTACCAGGGATTGATCAGCCCCAGCATTTT.